The 29 T cell receptor beta chains below were found in one sample sequenced in a study of CD8+ T cells in alopecia areata. TCR sequencing used cDNA made by reverse transcription of extracted RNA. TCRdb keeps only in-frame clones here, not all; method: immunoSEQ multiplex PCR. The repertoire holds about 120,000 clones, with roughly 66% as singletons. Sequencing was carried out using CD4+ T cells sorted from blood. These receptors were taken from a human donor in good health.

The chain uses TRBV2 and TRBJ2-1, with D perhaps TRBD2 (6 bases). The CDR3 loop spans 15 amino acids. Per germline, CDR1 SNHLY and CDR2 FYNNEI. V was cut by 1 base and J by 0 bases, with 7 bases left in between. The CDR3 protein is CASSEDGSSYNEQFF. The CDR3 DNA sequence: TGTGCCAGCAGTGAAGACGGGAGCTCCTACAATGAGCAGTTCTTC.

This clone was detected only a few times. The V gene is TRBV4-2, the J gene TRBJ2-1; 7 bases align to TRBD2. Germline values: CDR1 LGHNA, CDR2 YNFKEQ. This CDR3 region has 17 residues. V lost 1 base and J lost 4; bases outside the gene matches: 10. The CDR3 DNA reads as TGTGCCAGCAGCCAAGGAGTTGGTAGCGGGCAGTACAATGAGCAGTTCTTC. It is translated as CASSQGVGSGQYNEQFF.

The chain combines TRBV6-5 with TRBJ2-3, with TRBD1 as a possible D gene (8 bases). V lost 8 bases, J lost 9 bases, and 18 bases lay in between. The CDR3 has 13 amino acids. Germline CDR1 reads MNHEY; CDR2 reads SVGAGI. In DNA, the CDR3 is TGTGCCAGCCGAACAGGGGGGGCTGGGACGCAGTATTTT. It yields the protein CASRTGGAGTQYF.

CDR3 amino acids: CASRGGVSSYEQYF. DNA of the CDR3: TGTGCCAGCAGGGGAGGGGTCAGCTCCTACGAGCAGTACTTC. The chain has TRBV2 and TRBJ2-7; 7 bases match TRBD2. J was trimmed by 0 bases and V by 6 bases; bases with no gene match: 5. Germline lookup yields CDR1 SNHLY and CDR2 FYNNEI. The CDR3 runs to 14 residues. Using reference TRBV2 and TRBJ2-7 for the parts outside the CDR3, the full variable domain is EPEVTQTPSHQVTQMGQEVILRCVPISNHLYFYWYRQILGQKVEFLVSFYNNEISEKSEIFDDQFSVERPDGSNFTLKIRSTKLEDSAMYFCASRGGVSSYEQYFGPGTRLTVT.

This clone was detected only a few times. V is TRBV7-3 and J is TRBJ2-1, with 7 bases fitting TRBD1. The CDR3 is 16 residues long. Per the germline V gene, CDR1 is SGHTA and CDR2 is FQGTGA. V gave up 4 bases and J gave up 6 bases; unmatched junction bases: 12. DNA of the CDR3: TGTGCCAGCAGCTCCGACCGGGACAGAGGCGGCAATGAGCAGTTCTTC. Protein: CASSSDRDRGGNEQFF.

The V and J genes are TRBV29-1 and TRBJ2-7; 13 nucleotides agree with TRBD2. J was trimmed by 5 bases and V by 7 bases; bases with no gene match: 5. CDR3 length: 13 residues. CDR1 is SQVTM and CDR2 is ANQGSEA in the germline V gene. Here the CDR3 reads CSALAGGLDEQYF. In DNA, the CDR3 is TGCAGCGCACTAGCGGGGGGGCTTGACGAGCAGTACTTC.

This sequence joins TRBV19 and TRBJ1-2; 11 bases map to TRBD1. V lost 6 bases and J lost 4; bases outside the gene matches: 4. The CDR3 spans 14 residues. Germline lookup yields CDR1 LNHDA and CDR2 SQIVND (reference sequence). In DNA, the CDR3 is TGTGCCAGTAGCCCGGGACAGGGGGTCTATGGCTACACCTTC. It encodes CASSPGQGVYGYTF.

This clone has a handful of counts. The V call is TRBV29-1, the J call TRBJ1-2; D call uncertain. This CDR3 is 13 amino acids long. Germline CDR1 and CDR2: SQVTM and ANQGSEA. Trimming removed 2 bases from V and 8 bases from J, with 15 bases in between. Written as DNA, the CDR3 is TGCAGCGTTGAAAAGGGTTCGTCGAGCGGCTACACCTTC. Amino acid sequence: CSVEKGSSSGYTF.

The rearrangement links TRBV6-1 to TRBJ2-5; TRBD1 matches at 7 bases. The end of the DNA aligns better with TRBJ2-7, so the J call may be wrong. Looked up from germline, CDR1 is MNHNS and CDR2 is SASEGT. CDR3 length: 12 amino acids. The CDR3 reads CASTAGGYEQYF. As DNA, the CDR3 is TGTGCCAGCACAGCAGGGGGCTACGAGCAGTACTTC.

This rearrangement joins TRBV6-5 to TRBJ2-4, with 7 bases aligning to TRBD2. The germline V gene encodes CDR1 MNHEY and CDR2 SVGAGI. This CDR3 comprises 14 residues. With V trimmed by 6 bases and J by 6 bases, 8 bases remained unmatched. CDR3 in amino acids: CASSPTPGGNIQYF. In DNA form, the CDR3 reads TGTGCCAGCAGCCCTACTCCGGGGGGAAACATTCAGTACTTC.

This rearrangement joins TRBV18 to TRBJ1-2; perhaps TRBD1 as D (5 bases). Trimming left V 2 bases short and J 2 bases short, with 6 bases between. Germline CDR1 is KGHSH and CDR2 is LQKENI. This CDR3 spans 13 amino acids. The CDR3 region has the DNA TGTGCCAGCTCACCAGACAGCAACTATGGCTACACCTTC. Translating it yields CASSPDSNYGYTF.

This clone showed up just once. The rearrangement uses TRBV25-1 and TRBJ2-7; a weak D match, TRBD1 (6 bases). V gave up 5 bases and J gave up 4 bases, with 21 bases separating them. Germline V gene lookup returns CDR1 MGHDK and CDR2 SYGVNS. CDR3 size: 16 residues. The chain's CDR3 is CASSPNRPGQRYEQYF. CDR3 in DNA: TGTGCCAGCAGTCCAAACCGCCCCGGACAGAGATACGAGCAGTACTTC.

V gene TRBV29-1 combines with J gene TRBJ1-1; maybe TRBD1 (5 bases). The germline CDR1 and CDR2 sequences are SQVTM and ANQGSEA. V dropped 7 bases and J dropped 0 bases, with 12 bases sitting between them. The CDR3 consists of 13 residues. For the CDR3, the DNA is TGCAGCGCCGGATTGGGGGTGAACACTGAAGCTTTCTTT. This gives the protein CSAGLGVNTEAFF. Full variable domain (remainder filled in from reference TRBV29-1 and TRBJ1-1): SAVISQKPSRDICQRGTSLTIQCQVDSQVTMMFWYRQQPGQSLTLIATANQGSEATYESGFVIDKFPISRPNLTFSTLTVSNMSPEDSSIYLCSAGLGVNTEAFFGQGTRLTVV.

This clone was counted only a few times. This chain joins TRBV5-1 and TRBJ2-5, with D tentatively TRBD1 or TRBD2 (6 bases each). V lost 6 bases to trimming and J lost 3 bases, with 15 bases between them. Germline CDR1 SGHRS, CDR2 YFSETQ. The CDR3 sequence is 14 residues long. CDR3 sequence reads: CASNQARGEETQYF. CDR3 coding DNA: TGCGCCAGCAACCAGGCGAGGGGGGAAGAGACCCAGTACTTC.

The CDR3 DNA reads TGTGCCAGCAGCCCAGCCCAAACCATGCAAGAGACCCAGTACTTC. Translating it yields CASSPAQTMQETQYF. The chain carries TRBV25-1 and TRBJ2-5; the D is unclear. Between the trimmed V and J ends, which lost 6 bases and 2 bases, there was a span of 16 bases. The CDR3 extends over 15 amino acids. Germline V gives CDR1 MGHDK, CDR2 SYGVNS.

The chain has TRBV28 and TRBJ2-1; TRBD1 matches 7 bases. The CDR3 is made up of 13 amino acids. Germline trimming cut 6 bases from V and 8 bases from J; bases unmatched to any gene: 7. Germline lookup yields CDR1 MDHEN and CDR2 SYDVKM. As DNA, the CDR3 is TGTGCCAGCAGAAGAGGGGGCAGCGATGAGCAGTTCTTC. As protein: CASRRGGSDEQFF.

The rearrangement links TRBV30 to TRBJ1-2, with D maybe TRBD1 (6 bases). CDR1 is GTSNPN and CDR2 is SVGIG in the germline V gene (reference sequence). CDR3 length equals 13 residues. Trimming shortened V by 5 bases and J by 5 bases, and 15 bases separated the two germline ends. The CDR3 loop reads CAWGLGGRYGYTF. The CDR3 nucleotides read TGTGCCTGGGGTCTTGGGGGCCGGTATGGCTACACCTTC.

The chain couples TRBV5-4 to TRBJ2-5; D is uncertain. The CDR3 covers 14 residues. CDR1 and CDR2 (germline): SGHNT, YYREEE (reference sequence). V was pared by 0 bases and J by 0 bases, with 6 bases between. This CDR3 is CASSLGQYQETQYF. The DNA of the CDR3 is TGTGCCAGCAGCTTGGGTCAGTACCAAGAGACCCAGTACTTC.

The chain uses TRBV5-4 and TRBJ1-6; a possible D gene is TRBD1 (5 bases). Germline V gene lookup returns CDR1 SGHNT and CDR2 YYREEE (reference sequence). The ends were cut back, 4 bases at V and 8 bases at J, with 10 bases in the middle. CDR3 length equals 13 residues. This CDR3 is CASSLGEDSPLHF. CDR3 nucleotide sequence: TGTGCCAGCAGCCTGGGGGAGGATTCACCCCTCCACTTT.

This clone came up once. J is TRBJ1-5 and V is TRBV30; maybe TRBD1 (5 bases). The length of the CDR3 is 12 residues. Trimming took off 2 bases at V and 5 bases at J, with 7 bases between the two ends. The germline gives CDR1 GTSNPN, CDR2 SVGIG (reference sequence). In nucleotides, the CDR3 is TGTGCCTGGAGTCGGGGGGATCAGCCCCAGCATTTT. Translation: CAWSRGDQPQHF.

A few counts support this clone. The chain couples TRBV5-1 to TRBJ2-5; D ambiguous. The V gene lost 3 bases and the J gene lost 0 bases, with 3 bases spanning the gap. The CDR3 loop spans 12 amino acids. Germline V gene lookup returns CDR1 SGHRS and CDR2 YFSETQ. The CDR3 DNA is TGCGCCAGCAGCTGGTACCAAGAGACCCAGTACTTC. Protein product: CASSWYQETQYF.

The V gene is TRBV11-3, the J gene TRBJ2-3; D remains ambiguous. This CDR3 is built from 13 residues. CDR1 and CDR2 from the germline V gene are SGHNT and YENEEA. Trimming took 0 bases from V and 4 from J, leaving 5 bases between them. CDR3 sequence (DNA): TGTGCCAGCAGCTTAGATCCCCCAGATACGCAGTATTTT. It specifies CASSLDPPDTQYF.

In the case of this clone: This CDR3 is also generated by other DNA sequences in the sample. This rearrangement joins TRBV20-1 to TRBJ1-1; D call uncertain. V was trimmed by 2 bases and J by 1 base, leaving 2 bases between them. The CDR3 sequence is 11 residues long. From germline, CDR1 is DFQATT and CDR2 SNEGSKA (reference sequence). The CDR3 loop is CSARKNTEAFF. The CDR3, as DNA: TGCAGTGCTAGAAAGAACACTGAAGCTTTCTTT.

This sequence joins TRBV7-9 and TRBJ1-2, with 12 positions matching TRBD1. Germline trimming cut 5 bases from V and 1 base from J; bases unmatched to any gene: 5. The CDR3 sequence is 16 residues long. The germline V gene encodes CDR1 SEHNR and CDR2 FQNEAQ (reference sequence). For the CDR3, the DNA is TGTGCCAGCAGCCCTGGGACAGGGGGCCTTAACTATGGCTACACCTTC. This gives the protein CASSPGTGGLNYGYTF.

The chain employs TRBV30 and TRBJ2-7; D may be TRBD1 or TRBD2 (5 bases each). V shed 3 bases and J shed 6 bases, with 15 bases lying between them. CDR1 is GTSNPN, CDR2 SVGIG, per germline (reference sequence). The CDR3 spans 13 residues. The CDR3 here is CAWSLRRGGEQYF. Here the CDR3 DNA reads TGTGCCTGGAGCCTAAGACGGGGCGGCGAGCAGTACTTC.

The chain combines TRBV2 with TRBJ1-2, with 8 bases that match TRBD1. CDR3 length: 14 residues. CDR1 and CDR2 (germline): SNHLY, FYNNEI. CDR3 amino acids: CATTRRQGAYGYTF. As DNA, the CDR3 is TGTGCTACGACGCGGAGGCAGGGGGCTTATGGCTACACCTTC.

This sequence joins TRBV27 and TRBJ1-5, with D perhaps matching TRBD1 (5 bases). Germline lookup yields CDR1 MNHEY and CDR2 SMNVEV (reference sequence). The CDR3 length is 16 residues. Deletions cut 6 bases from V and 1 base from J, with 16 bases between. CDR3 loop: CASSPLRAGSNQPQHF. Here the CDR3 DNA reads TGTGCCAGCAGCCCCCTTAGGGCAGGGAGCAATCAGCCCCAGCATTTT.

The gene calls are TRBV30 and TRBJ2-1; 7 bases agree with TRBD2. V shed 1 base and J 4 bases; nucleotides not matched to a gene: 7. The germline CDR1 and CDR2 sequences are GTSNPN and SVGIG (reference sequence). The CDR3 is made up of 15 amino acids. The CDR3 DNA sequence: TGTGCCTGGAGTGATACCGGGACTAAGTACAATGAGCAGTTCTTC. Translation: CAWSDTGTKYNEQFF. Using reference TRBV30 and TRBJ2-1 for the parts outside the CDR3, the full variable domain is SQTIHQWPATLVQPVGSPLSLECTVEGTSNPNLYWYRQAAGRGLQLLFYSVGIGQISSEVPQNLSASRPQDRQFILSSKKLLLSDSGFYLCAWSDTGTKYNEQFFGPGTRLTVL.

This chain links TRBV25-1 with TRBJ2-7, with D possibly being TRBD1 or TRBD2 (5 bases each). Germline assignment: CDR1 MGHDK and CDR2 SYGVNS. The length of the CDR3 is 16 residues. The germline V and J ends were trimmed by 1 base and 0 bases, with 13 bases remaining between them. The CDR3 sequence is CASSESVLGTSYEQYF. DNA for the CDR3: TGTGCCAGCAGTGAATCCGTCCTCGGGACCTCCTACGAGCAGTACTTC.